The clone carrying this T cell receptor (beta chain) came up many times. The antigen is undetermined. The CDR3 is 13 residues long. Losses at the gene ends were 6 bases for V and 5 bases for J; bases not matched to a gene: 5. The source of the sample is a study of T cells in Graves' hyperthyroidism and ophthalmopathy. Findings of the study overall: Most thyroid clonotypes expanded above 0.001 were also detected in blood.

Using RNA transcripts as the source, TCR beta CDR3 regions were amplified. TCR CDR3 regions were first amplified by RT-PCR with HTBI primers. TCRdb used MiXCR to reprocess the multiplex PCR reads, holding one entry per CDR3 protein. The sample records some 500,000 distinct CDR3 sequences, approximately 25% being singletons. The diagnoses drew upon clinical symptoms, serum thyroxine and TRAb, thyroid ultrasound and orbital computed tomography. The material sequenced was blood. V is TRBV12-3 or TRBV12-4 and J is TRBJ2-5; TRBD2 matches at 8 bases. The TCR originated in a woman under 40 with Graves' ophthalmopathy. The CDR3: CASSPGGRETQYF. The CDR3 DNA sequence: TGTGCCAGCAGCCCGGGAGGGCGGGAGACCCAGTACTTC.